This TCR beta chain appears in the sequencing data of a study of shared clonotypes between healthy human individuals. Overall study results and limits: Naive subsets generally exceeded memory subsets in estimated richness. The sharing of 5% to 6.5% of naive CD4 clonotypes was seen across several donors.

Replicate PCRs for sorted subsets used approximately 220 ng DNA; this equaled 25,000 to 30,000 T cell genomes. TCRdb's copy holds only in-frame clones and misses some; the assay was immunoSEQ multiplex PCR. This table holds 600,000 to 750,000 clones, approximately 77% found once. In regard to this clone: Its antigen is unidentified.

The germline gives CDR1 SEHNR, CDR2 FQNEAQ (reference sequence). CDR3 size: 13 residues. Unmatched junction bases numbered 3, after V lost 4 bases and J lost 6 bases. The clonotype was recovered from a woman aged 30 to 39 in good health. The chain joins TRBV7-9 to TRBJ2-7; TRBD1 matches at 10 bases. The sample was memory CD4+ T cells sorted from blood. Described subset: CD45RA-negative fraction. The DNA of the CDR3 is TGTGCCAGCAGCTGGGACAGGGGAAGCGAGCAGTACTTC. Translation: CASSWDRGSEQYF. Full variable domain (missing parts from reference TRBV7-9 and TRBJ2-7): DTGVSQNPRHKITKRGQNVTFRCDPISEHNRLYWYRQTLGQGPEFLTYFQNEAQLEKSRLLSDRFSAERPKGSFSTLEIQRTEQGDSAMYLCASSWDRGSEQYFGPGTRLTVT.